Shown below are 11 T cell receptor beta chains from a single sample sequenced in a study of T cells after yellow fever vaccination. TCRdb itself ran the 5' RACE reads through MiXCR, one entry per CDR3 protein. The table lists hundreds of thousands of distinct CDR3 sequences, around 4% of them singletons. This specimen consisted of PBMCs, obtained on the day of the yellow fever booster vaccination. These receptors all stem from a man aged 18-30 years who received the YFV17D yellow fever vaccine.

This clonotype showed up just a few times. This chain joins TRBV20-1 and TRBJ2-7; 8 bases align to TRBD1. V lost 5 bases to trimming and J lost 10 bases; unmatched junction nucleotides: 10. Germline V CDR1 and CDR2: DFQATT, SNEGSKA (reference sequence). The CDR3 spans 12 residues. Here the CDR3 reads CSAGTGFLSQYF. In DNA form, the CDR3 reads TGCAGTGCTGGGACAGGTTTCCTCTCACAGTACTTC.

CDR3 in DNA: TGCAGTGCTAGAGACGGACTTAGACAGGAAGGCGAGCAGTACTTC. Amino acids: CSARDGLRQEGEQYF. This chain links TRBV20-1 with TRBJ2-7; D possibly corresponds to TRBD1 (6 bases). The length of the CDR3 is 15 residues. Germline V gene lookup returns CDR1 DFQATT and CDR2 SNEGSKA (reference sequence). Deletions cut 0 bases from V and 6 bases from J, with 18 bases between.

This clonotype was seen repeatedly, ten times or more. The chain links TRBV5-1 to TRBJ2-1; 11 bases map to TRBD2. The CDR3 loop spans 16 amino acids. Trimming at V came to 7 bases and at J to 4 bases, leaving 10 bases not matched to a gene. Germline CDR1 and CDR2: SGHRS and YFSETQ. The CDR3 protein is CASQLLTSGGYNEQFF. The CDR3 nucleotides read TGCGCCAGCCAGTTACTTACTAGCGGGGGATACAATGAGCAGTTCTTC.

In its sample, this clonotype was seen a few times. The J gene is TRBJ2-5, the V gene TRBV19, with 8 bases fitting TRBD1. The CDR3 has 13 amino acids. Trimming at V came to 5 bases and at J to 4 bases, leaving 3 bases not matched to a gene. Germline V lookup: CDR1 LNHDA, CDR2 SQIVND (reference sequence). Written as DNA, the CDR3 is TGTGCCAGTAGTGAGACAGGGGCAGAGACCCAGTACTTC. It specifies CASSETGAETQYF.

This clonotype was seen more than once but under ten times. The chain has TRBV7-2 and TRBJ1-2, with D possibly matching TRBD1 (6 bases). The ends were cut back, 5 bases at V and 0 bases at J, with 13 bases in the middle. This CDR3 is built from 15 residues. Germline CDR1 SGHTA, CDR2 FQGNSA. CDR3: CASSQDRTSNYGYTF. CDR3 bases: TGTGCCAGCAGCCAAGACAGGACTTCTAACTATGGCTACACCTTC.

This clonotype was found many times. This sequence joins TRBV10-3 and TRBJ2-2, with D hard to call. V was clipped by 4 bases and J by 7 bases, with 4 bases between them. Germline loops: CDR1 ENHRY, CDR2 SYGVKD. The CDR3 runs to 11 residues. This CDR3 is CAISAHGELFF. The CDR3 DNA reads as TGTGCCATCAGTGCTCACGGGGAGCTGTTTTTT.

The chain recombines TRBV28 with TRBJ2-7, with D possibly being TRBD2 (6 bases). Germline lookup yields CDR1 MDHEN and CDR2 SYDVKM. V was shortened by 3 bases and J by 3 bases, with 12 bases between the two germline ends. This CDR3 comprises 14 residues. The CDR3 coding sequence is TGTGCCAGCAGTTTTAACGGGGGTTTCTACGAGCAGTACGTC. Amino acid sequence: CASSFNGGFYEQYV.

At least ten counts were recorded for this clonotype. The rearrangement uses TRBV20-1 and TRBJ2-1, with TRBD2 identical over 10 bases. The CDR3 is made up of 14 amino acids. Germline assignment: CDR1 DFQATT and CDR2 SNEGSKA (reference sequence). V was clipped by 5 bases and J by 4 bases; unmatched bases: 5. CDR3 loop: CSAESGGAYNEQFF. The DNA of the CDR3 is TGCAGTGCTGAAAGCGGGGGGGCTTACAATGAGCAGTTCTTC.

V and J are TRBV12-3 or TRBV12-4 and TRBJ2-1, with no clear D. The CDR3 covers 13 residues. V lost 7 bases, J lost 2 bases, and 9 bases lay in between. CDR3 DNA sequence: TGTGCCAGCACCTCCGGCACCTACAATGAGCAGTTCTTC. This translates into CASTSGTYNEQFF.

The CDR3 region is CASSLYRKGLHTPIYGYTF. The CDR3 DNA reads TGTGCCAGCAGCTTATACCGCAAGGGGCTCCACACCCCGATCTATGGCTACACCTTC. This chain links TRBV13 with TRBJ1-2; D perhaps matches TRBD1 (5 bases). The V gene lost 2 bases and the J gene lost 4 bases, with 26 bases spanning the gap. The CDR3 totals 19 residues. CDR1 and CDR2 (germline): PRHDT, FYEKMQ (reference sequence).

This clonotype has more than one count but fewer than ten. The V call is TRBV18, the J call TRBJ1-5; no firm D call. The CDR3 is 14 residues long. Trimming cost V 3 bases and J 1 base, with 7 bases left between them. CDR1 and CDR2 from the germline V gene are KGHSH and LQKENI. As DNA, the CDR3 is TGTGCCAGCTCACCCCCGAGGAGCAATCAGCCCCAGCATTTT. This sequence encodes CASSPPRSNQPQHF. The full variable domain, rest sourced from reference TRBV18 and TRBJ1-5, is NAGVMQNPRHLVRRRGQEARLRCSPMKGHSHVYWYRQLPEEGLKFMVYLQKENIIDESGMPKERFSAEFPKEGPSILRIQQVVRGDSAAYFCASSPPRSNQPQHFGDGTRLSIL.